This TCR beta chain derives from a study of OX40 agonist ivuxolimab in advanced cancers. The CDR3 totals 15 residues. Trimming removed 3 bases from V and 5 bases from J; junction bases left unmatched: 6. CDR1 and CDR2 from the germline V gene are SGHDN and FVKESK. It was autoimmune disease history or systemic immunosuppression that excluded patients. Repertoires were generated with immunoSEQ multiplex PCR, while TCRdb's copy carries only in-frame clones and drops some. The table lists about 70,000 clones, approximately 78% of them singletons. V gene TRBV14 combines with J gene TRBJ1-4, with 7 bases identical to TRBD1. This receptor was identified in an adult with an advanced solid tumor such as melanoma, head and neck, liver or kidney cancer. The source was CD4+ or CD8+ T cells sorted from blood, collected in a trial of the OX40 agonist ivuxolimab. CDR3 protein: CASSHRGRKNEKLFF. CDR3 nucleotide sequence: TGTGCCAGCAGCCATAGGGGGCGAAAGAATGAAAAACTGTTTTTT.